This TCR beta chain was recovered during a study of post-analysis software for immune sequencing data. Study background: Recorded subtypes: relapsing-remitting, secondary progressive, progressive-relapsing; some patients unannotated. Findings of the study overall: In patients, about 5 TRBV segments were more frequent than in controls, with TRBV5-6, TRBV5-1 and TRBV20-1 among them.

For this clonotype: Its antigen is not identified.

cDNA libraries for TCR beta contained unique molecular identifiers. TCRdb re-called the PCR reads with MiXCR, one entry per CDR3 protein. Here the sample spans hundreds of thousands of distinct CDR3 sequences, around 40% being singletons. The CDR3 runs to 15 residues. Germline V gives CDR1 LGHNA, CDR2 YNFKEQ. Between the trimmed V and J ends, which lost 0 bases and 4 bases, there was a span of 12 bases. Source material: blood. The chain joins TRBV4-2 to TRBJ2-5; D may be TRBD1 (5 bases). The receptor was isolated from a girl aged 5 to 17 with multiple sclerosis. The CDR3 here is CASSQDGQGGETQYF. CDR3 nucleotides: TGTGCCAGCAGCCAAGATGGGCAGGGCGGAGAGACCCAGTACTTC.